The source of this T cell receptor beta chain is a study of cytomegalovirus exposure and HLA in healthy donors. Findings and limits, study-wide: TCR beta sequences reportedly predicted most subjects' HLA-A and HLA-B alleles accurately. Published work reported that the classifier diagnosed cytomegalovirus status with high specificity and sensitivity.

The CDR3 extends over 16 amino acids. V was shortened by 0 bases and J by 0 bases, with 10 bases between the two germline ends. In germline, CDR1 is SGHTS, CDR2 YDEGEE. PCR was performed using 60 Vbeta and 13 Jbeta primers. Assay: immunoSEQ multiplex PCR; the TCRdb copy retains only in-frame clones and omits some. Among under 150,000 clones listed, roughly 71% were seen once. A remark on this clone: Its target is unknown.

Samples came from healthy bone marrow donors. While unrecorded immune exposures were likely, the donors were nominally healthy when sampled. The sequenced material came from PBMCs. The sequence came from a woman aged 40 to 50 in good health and CMV-seronegative. V and J are TRBV5-8 and TRBJ2-4, with a weak D call TRBD1 (5 bases). This CDR3 is CASSLGQPLAKNIQYF. The DNA of the CDR3 is TGTGCCAGCAGCTTGGGACAGCCACTAGCCAAAAACATTCAGTACTTC.